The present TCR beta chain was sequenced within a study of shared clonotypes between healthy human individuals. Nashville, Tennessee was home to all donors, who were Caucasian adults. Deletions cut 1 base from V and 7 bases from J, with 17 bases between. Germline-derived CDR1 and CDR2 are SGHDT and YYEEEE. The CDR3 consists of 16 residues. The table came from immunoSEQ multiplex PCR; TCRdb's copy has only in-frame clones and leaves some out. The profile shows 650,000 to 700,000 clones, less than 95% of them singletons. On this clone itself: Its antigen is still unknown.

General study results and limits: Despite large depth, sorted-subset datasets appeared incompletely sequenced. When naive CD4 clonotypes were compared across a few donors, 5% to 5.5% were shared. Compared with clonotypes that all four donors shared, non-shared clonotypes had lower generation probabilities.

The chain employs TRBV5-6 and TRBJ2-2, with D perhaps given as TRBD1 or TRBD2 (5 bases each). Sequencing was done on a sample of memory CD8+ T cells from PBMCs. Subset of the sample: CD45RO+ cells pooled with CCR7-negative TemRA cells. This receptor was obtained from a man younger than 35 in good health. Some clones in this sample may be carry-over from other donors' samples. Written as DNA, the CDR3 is TGTGCCAGCAGCTTGTGGGACGGCTCTTCGGACGGGGAGCTGTTTTTT. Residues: CASSLWDGSSDGELFF.